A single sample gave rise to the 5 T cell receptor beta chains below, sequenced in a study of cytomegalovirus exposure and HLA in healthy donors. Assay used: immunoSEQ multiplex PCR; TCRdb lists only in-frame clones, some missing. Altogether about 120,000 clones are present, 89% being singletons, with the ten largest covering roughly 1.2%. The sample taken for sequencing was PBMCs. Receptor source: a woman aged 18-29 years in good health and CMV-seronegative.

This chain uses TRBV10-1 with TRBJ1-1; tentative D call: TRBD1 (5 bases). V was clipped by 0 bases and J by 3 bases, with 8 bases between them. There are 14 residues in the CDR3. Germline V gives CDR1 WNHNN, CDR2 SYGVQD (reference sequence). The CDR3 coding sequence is TGCGCCAGCAGTGAGTCGTTGGGGCACACTGAAGCTTTCTTT. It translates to CASSESLGHTEAFF.

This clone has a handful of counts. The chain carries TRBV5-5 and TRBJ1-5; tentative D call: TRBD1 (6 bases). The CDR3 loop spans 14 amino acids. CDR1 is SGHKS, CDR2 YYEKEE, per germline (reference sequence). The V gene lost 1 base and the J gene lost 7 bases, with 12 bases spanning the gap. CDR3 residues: CASSLWSGAQPQHF. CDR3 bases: TGTGCCAGCAGCTTGTGGTCAGGGGCCCAGCCCCAGCATTTT.

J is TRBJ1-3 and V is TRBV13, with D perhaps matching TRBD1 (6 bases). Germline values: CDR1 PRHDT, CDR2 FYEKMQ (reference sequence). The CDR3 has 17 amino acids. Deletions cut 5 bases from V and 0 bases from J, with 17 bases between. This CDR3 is CASSRANTGNSGNTIYF. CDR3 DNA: TGTGCCAGCAGCCGCGCTAATACAGGGAACTCTGGAAACACCATATATTTT.

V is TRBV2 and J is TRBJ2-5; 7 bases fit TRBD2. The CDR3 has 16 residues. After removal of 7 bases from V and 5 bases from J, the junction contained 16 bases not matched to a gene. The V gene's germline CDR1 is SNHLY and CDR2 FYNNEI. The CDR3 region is CASMYPEASGAETQYF. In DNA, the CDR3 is TGTGCCAGCATGTACCCAGAAGCTAGCGGAGCGGAGACCCAGTACTTC.

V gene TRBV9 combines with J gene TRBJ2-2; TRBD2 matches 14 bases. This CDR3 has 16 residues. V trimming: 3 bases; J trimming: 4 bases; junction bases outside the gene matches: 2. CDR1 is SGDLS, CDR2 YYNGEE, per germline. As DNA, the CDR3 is TGTGCCAGCAGCGCAGGACTAGCGGGGGGCACCGGGGAGCTGTTTTTT. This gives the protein CASSAGLAGGTGELFF.